This entry features one T cell receptor (beta chain) sequence. This entry belongs to a study of blood T cell repertoires in COVID-19. In germline, CDR1 is SGHRS, CDR2 YFSETQ. The CDR3 runs to 15 residues. Losses at the gene ends were 1 base for V and 6 bases for J; bases not matched to a gene: 6. TCRdb's table, derived via immunoSEQ multiplex PCR, lists solely in-frame clones and lacks some. The sample has 150,000 to 200,000 clones; roughly 78% are singletons. This TCR was sampled from a woman of 80 years or more with active or convalescent COVID-19. Source material: peripheral blood. This chain uses TRBV5-1 with TRBJ2-1; 8 nucleotides line up with TRBD1. The DNA for the CDR3 is TGCGCCAGCAGCTTGAGTGGACAGGGCCTCAATGAGCAGTTCTTC. This gives the protein CASSLSGQGLNEQFF.